This T cell receptor (beta chain) was sequenced for a study of blood T cell repertoires in COVID-19. Original data processing: Scientists estimated how many nucleated cells there were by amplifying reference gene primers. Generated by immunoSEQ multiplex PCR, the TCRdb table keeps only in-frame clones and is missing some. The DNA was the basis for D and trimming; V, J and clone size are from that table. The sample carries 250,000 to 300,000 clones, around nine tenths recorded once. This CDR3 has 18 residues. This TCR was sampled from a man in his forties with acute or convalescent COVID-19. What was sequenced was peripheral blood. The J gene is TRBJ1-5, the V gene TRBV21-1; the table's D call TRBD1 went unverified against the DNA. TRBV21-1 is a pseudogene segment. The CDR3 spells CASSSKGVGIYSNQPQHF. As DNA, the CDR3 is TGTGCCAGCAGCTCAAAGGGGGTTGGCATATATAGCAATCAGCCCCAGCATTTT.